The 20 T cell receptor beta chains in this list originate from one sample, sequenced in a study of CD8 T cells in ankylosing spondylitis. TCRdb ran MiXCR on the 5' RACE reads and lists one entry per CDR3 protein. The table records 240,000 or so distinct CDR3 sequences, approximately 9% of them present only once. Sequencing input: blood, either unsorted or a sorted T cell fraction (not recorded which). These receptors all stem from a male donor with ankylosing spondylitis or in good health (not recorded which).

This clonotype was seen a few times. The rearrangement uses TRBV20-1 and TRBJ2-1; TRBD2 agrees at 7 bases. CDR1 is DFQATT, CDR2 SNEGSKA, per germline (reference sequence). The CDR3 has 13 residues. After removal of 0 bases from V and 6 bases from J, the junction contained 2 bases not matched to a gene. In DNA form, the CDR3 reads TGCAGTGCTAGAGAGGGAGGGGTCAATGAGCAGTTCTTC. Its translation is CSAREGGVNEQFF.

This clonotype was detected many times. V is TRBV12-3 or TRBV12-4 and J is TRBJ2-5; TRBD2 aligns across 8 bases. The CDR3 totals 15 residues. The V gene end was trimmed by 5 bases and the J gene end by 7 bases; junction bases not matched to a gene: 12. The CDR3 sequence is CASSPPGSGIWTQYF. The CDR3 nucleotides read TGTGCCAGCAGTCCCCCGGGTAGCGGGATTTGGACCCAGTACTTC.

This clonotype was seen at least ten times. This chain joins TRBV20-1 and TRBJ1-6, with D unclear. Germline V lookup: CDR1 DFQATT, CDR2 SNEGSKA (reference sequence). CDR3 size: 13 residues. Trimming took off 3 bases at V and 9 bases at J, with 12 bases between the two ends. In nucleotides, the CDR3 is TGCAGTGCTAGCGACCTAAACGGTTCACCCCTCCACTTT. It specifies CSASDLNGSPLHF.

As regards this clonotype: This may be a read error, as it is one base from a much larger clone. This rearrangement joins TRBV6-5 to TRBJ2-7; D is possibly TRBD2 (7 bases). The germline CDR1 and CDR2 sequences are MNHEY and SVGAGI. This CDR3 region has 14 residues. The CDR3 is CPSSYGGGLYEQYF. Here the CDR3 DNA reads TGTCCCAGCAGTTATGGGGGGGGCCTGTACGAGCAGTACTTC.

This clonotype was found many times. The rearrangement joins TRBV29-1 to TRBJ2-1; D ambiguous. The germline gives CDR1 SQVTM, CDR2 ANQGSEA. Trimming took 1 base from V and 9 from J, leaving 10 bases between them. There are 12 residues in the CDR3. In DNA, the CDR3 is TGCAGCGTTGAAGGACAAGTGAGTGAGCAGTTCTTC. Translating it yields CSVEGQVSEQFF.

This clonotype was counted at least ten times. The chain is built from TRBV29-1 and TRBJ1-2, with 8 bases identical to TRBD1. The CDR3 runs to 11 residues. Trimming took 7 bases from V and 8 from J; bases not matched to a gene: 6. Germline values: CDR1 SQVTM, CDR2 ANQGSEA. The CDR3 DNA reads TGCAGCGCCGGGGACAGGAGAGGCTACACCTTC. Protein: CSAGDRRGYTF.

This clonotype was recorded many times. J is TRBJ1-1 and V is TRBV21-1; TRBD1 reflects the table's D call only, with no check against the DNA. TRBV21-1 is deemed a pseudogene. This CDR3 comprises 17 residues. CDR3 sequence: CASSPHRDPLGNTEAFF. As DNA, the CDR3 is TGTGCCAGCAGCCCTCACCGGGACCCTCTCGGGAACACTGAAGCTTTCTTT.

This clonotype has only a few counts. The chain combines TRBV7-2 with TRBJ2-7; D could derive from TRBD1 or TRBD2 (7 bases each). The germline V gene encodes CDR1 SGHTA and CDR2 FQGNSA. Deletions cut 5 bases from V and 0 bases from J, with 20 bases between. This CDR3 region has 17 residues. The CDR3 loop is CASSLRGGRASSYEQYF. The DNA of the CDR3 is TGTGCCAGCAGCCTCAGGGGGGGCAGGGCAAGCTCCTACGAGCAGTACTTC. The full variable domain, with the rest looked up from reference TRBV7-2 and TRBJ2-7, is GAGVSQSPSNKVTEKGKDVELRCDPISGHTALYWYRQSLGQGLEFLIYFQGNSAPDKSGLPSDRFSAERTGGSVSTLTIQRTQQEDSAVYLCASSLRGGRASSYEQYFGPGTRLTVT.

There are many counts of this clonotype. V gene TRBV7-3 combines with J gene TRBJ2-1; 9 bases agree with TRBD2. This CDR3 has 15 amino acids. V dropped 2 bases and J dropped 7; count of bases not matched to a gene: 6. CDR1 SGHTA and CDR2 FQGTGA come from the germline V gene. The CDR3 spells CASSLAGGPQNEQFF. CDR3 coding DNA: TGTGCCAGCAGCTTAGCGGGAGGGCCACAAAATGAGCAGTTCTTC.

There are many counts of this clonotype. The gene calls are TRBV7-9 and TRBJ2-5, with 8 bases that match TRBD2. Looked up from germline, CDR1 is SEHNR and CDR2 is FQNEAQ (reference sequence). CDR3 length equals 16 residues. The V gene end was trimmed by 7 bases and the J gene end by 1 base; junction bases not matched to a gene: 11. This CDR3 reads CASTSYPGLGQETQYF. The CDR3 bases are TGTGCCAGCACCTCCTACCCGGGACTAGGCCAAGAGACCCAGTACTTC.

This clonotype was seen at least ten times. CDR3 DNA: TGCAGCGTTGAGGGGTTAGGGAGCGACTACGAGCAGTACTTC. Protein: CSVEGLGSDYEQYF. The chain joins TRBV29-1 to TRBJ2-7; a weak D match, TRBD2 (5 bases). Trimming cost V 3 bases and J 3 bases, with 15 bases left between them. Germline CDR1 is SQVTM and CDR2 is ANQGSEA. This CDR3 region has 14 residues.

Comment on this clonotype: A much bigger clone sits one base away, suggesting this may be a read error. The V gene is TRBV20-1, the J gene TRBJ1-1; D uncertain. This CDR3 has 13 amino acids. The germline CDR1 and CDR2 sequences are DFQATT and SNEGSKA (reference sequence). CDR3 bases: TGCAGTGCTAGGGGCTCATCGAACAATGAAGCTTTCTTT. As protein: CSARGSSNNEAFF.

This clonotype was detected ten times or more. This chain links TRBV5-5 with TRBJ2-1; 7 bases map to TRBD1. CDR1 and CDR2 (germline): SGHKS, YYEKEE (reference sequence). CDR3 size: 15 residues. The V gene end was trimmed by 4 bases and the J gene end by 9 bases; junction bases not matched to a gene: 13. The CDR3 coding sequence is TGTGCCAGCAGCGTTAGGGGGCCCCAAACCCGTGAGCAGTTCTTC. The encoded protein is CASSVRGPQTREQFF.

The table lists this clonotype with many counts. The V and J genes are TRBV24-1 and TRBJ2-1; D call uncertain. The CDR3 loop spans 13 amino acids. CDR1 and CDR2 (germline): KGHDR, SFDVKD. V shed 7 bases and J shed 6 bases, with 12 bases lying between them. The CDR3 sequence: CATRPRWVNEQFF. The CDR3 DNA follows: TGTGCCACCAGGCCTCGGTGGGTCAATGAGCAGTTCTTC.

CDR3 nucleotide sequence: TGTGCCTGGAGTGTGGGCTTTGCGTCCGGGGAGCTGTTTTTT. This codes for CAWSVGFASGELFF. V usage is TRBV30 and J usage is TRBJ2-2, with unresolved D. Germline loops: CDR1 GTSNPN, CDR2 SVGIG (reference sequence). This CDR3 region has 14 residues. Trimming took 0 bases from V and 6 from J, leaving 11 bases between them.

This clonotype has at least ten counts. The J gene is TRBJ1-1, the V gene TRBV20-1; D call uncertain. Per the germline V gene, CDR1 is DFQATT and CDR2 is SNEGSKA (reference sequence). The CDR3 has 12 amino acids. Between the trimmed V and J ends, which lost 3 bases and 0 bases, there was a span of 5 bases. Written as DNA, the CDR3 is TGCAGTGCTAGTCGGATGAACACTGAAGCTTTCTTT. This encodes CSASRMNTEAFF.

This clonotype has a count of ten or more. The chain couples TRBV6-1 to TRBJ2-7, with TRBD2 matching 15 bases. Germline lookup yields CDR1 MNHNS and CDR2 SASEGT. J lost 7 bases, V lost 6 bases, and 7 bases had no gene match. There are 15 residues in the CDR3. This CDR3 reads CASSRRTSGREEQYF. Here the CDR3 DNA reads TGTGCCAGCAGCCGTCGGACTAGCGGGAGGGAGGAGCAGTACTTC.

This clonotype was observed many times. V is TRBV11-3 and J is TRBJ2-3; 7 nucleotides match TRBD2. CDR3 length: 16 residues. Germline CDR1 SGHNT, CDR2 YENEEA. Trimming removed 0 bases from V and 4 bases from J; junction bases left unmatched: 7. In nucleotides, the CDR3 is TGTGCCAGCAGCTTAGATCTTGGCGGGAGACCAGATACGCAGTATTTT. It specifies CASSLDLGGRPDTQYF. Complete variable domain (other parts from reference TRBV11-3 and TRBJ2-3): EAGVVQSPRYKIIEKKQPVAFWCNPISGHNTLYWYLQNLGQGPELLIRYENEEAVDDSQLPKDRFSAERLKGVDSTLKIQPAELGDSAVYLCASSLDLGGRPDTQYFGPGTRLTVL.

This clonotype was seen ten or more times. The rearrangement joins TRBV12-3 or TRBV12-4 to TRBJ2-3, with 7 bases identical to TRBD2. CDR3 size: 15 residues. Germline trimming cut 5 bases from V and 6 bases from J; bases unmatched to any gene: 11. The CDR3 region has the DNA TGTGCCAGCAGTACGTCTAGCGGCCCGAGGGATACGCAGTATTTT. Its protein product is CASSTSSGPRDTQYF.

This clonotype was counted at least ten times. V is TRBV28 and J is TRBJ1-2; the D is unclear. Germline V gives CDR1 MDHEN, CDR2 SYDVKM. This CDR3 has 14 residues. V was clipped by 5 bases and J by 3 bases, with 13 bases between them. CDR3 loop: CASSGSGVDYGYTF. The CDR3 bases are TGTGCCAGCAGTGGATCCGGGGTAGACTATGGCTACACCTTC.